This TCR beta chain was sequenced for a study of shared clonotypes between healthy human individuals. Study-level findings and limits: Larger estimated richness was generally seen in naive subsets than in memory subsets.

To note about this clone: Its antigen is undetermined.

The germline V and J ends were trimmed by 4 bases and 5 bases, with 13 bases remaining between them. CDR1 and CDR2 from the germline V gene are SGDLS and YYNGEE. This CDR3 has 13 residues. The assay ran at deep level. Authors' processing steps: Filtering differed, since immunoSEQ gave only junction sequences and no quality scores. Clones were read by immunoSEQ multiplex PCR, and TCRdb kept only the in-frame ones, dropping some. D and trimming come from the DNA, and the V and J calls and clone size come from that table. The sample lists approximately 2.3 million clones, approximately 95% seen once, with under 0.45% in the top ten.

This clonotype was obtained from a man between 18 and 29 years old in good health. Some clones in this sample may be carry-over from other donors' samples. The chain is built from TRBV9 and TRBJ2-7; D uncertain. Sequenced input: naive CD4+ T cells from PBMCs. Subset noted: CD45RA+ positively selected. CDR3 DNA sequence: TGTGCCAGCAGCCTCTCCGGTGGAAACGAGCAGTACTTC. Translation gives CASSLSGGNEQYF.